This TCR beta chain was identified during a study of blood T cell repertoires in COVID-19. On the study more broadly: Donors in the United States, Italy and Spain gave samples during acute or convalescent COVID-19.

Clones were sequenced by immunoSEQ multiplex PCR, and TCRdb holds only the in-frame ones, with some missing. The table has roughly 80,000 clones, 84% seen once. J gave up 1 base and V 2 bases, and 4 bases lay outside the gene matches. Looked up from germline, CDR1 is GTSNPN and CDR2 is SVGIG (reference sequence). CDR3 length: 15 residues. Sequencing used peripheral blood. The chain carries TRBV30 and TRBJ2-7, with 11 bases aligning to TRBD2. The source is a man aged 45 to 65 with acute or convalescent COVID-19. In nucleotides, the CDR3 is TGTGCCTGGAGTTATAGCGGGAGGGCTTCCTACGAGCAGTACTTC. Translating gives CAWSYSGRASYEQYF.